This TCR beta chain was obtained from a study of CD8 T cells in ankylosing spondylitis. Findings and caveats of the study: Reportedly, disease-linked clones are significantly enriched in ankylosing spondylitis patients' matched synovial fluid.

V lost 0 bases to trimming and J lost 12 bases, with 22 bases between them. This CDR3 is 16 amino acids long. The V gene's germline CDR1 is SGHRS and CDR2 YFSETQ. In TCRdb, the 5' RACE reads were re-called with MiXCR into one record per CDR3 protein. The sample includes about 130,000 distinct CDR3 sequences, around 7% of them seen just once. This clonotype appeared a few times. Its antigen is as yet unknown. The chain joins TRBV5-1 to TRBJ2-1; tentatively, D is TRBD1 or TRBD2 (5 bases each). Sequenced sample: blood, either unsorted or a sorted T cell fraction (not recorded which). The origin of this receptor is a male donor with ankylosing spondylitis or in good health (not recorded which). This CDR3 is CASSLGSSGAPKGQFF. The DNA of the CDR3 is TGCGCCAGCAGCTTGGGCTCCTCCGGGGCCCCGAAAGGGCAGTTCTTC.